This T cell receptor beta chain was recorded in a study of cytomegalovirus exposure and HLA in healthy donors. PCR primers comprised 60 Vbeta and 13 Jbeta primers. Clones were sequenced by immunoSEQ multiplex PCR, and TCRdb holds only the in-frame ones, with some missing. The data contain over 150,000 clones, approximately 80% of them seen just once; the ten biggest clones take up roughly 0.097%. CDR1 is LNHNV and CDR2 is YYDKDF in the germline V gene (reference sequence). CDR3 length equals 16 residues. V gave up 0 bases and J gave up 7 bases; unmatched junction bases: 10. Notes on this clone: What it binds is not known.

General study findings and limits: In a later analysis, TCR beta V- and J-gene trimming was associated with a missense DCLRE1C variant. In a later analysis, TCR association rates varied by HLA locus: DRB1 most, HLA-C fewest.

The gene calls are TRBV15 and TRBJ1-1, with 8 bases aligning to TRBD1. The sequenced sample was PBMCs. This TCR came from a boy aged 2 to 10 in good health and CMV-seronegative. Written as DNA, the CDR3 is TGTGCCACCAGCAGAGATCGGCAGGGGGCGATTGGTGAAGCTTTCTTT. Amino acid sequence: CATSRDRQGAIGEAFF.